A selection of T cell receptor beta chains follows, all from one sample in a study of OX40 agonist ivuxolimab in advanced cancers. Using immunoSEQ multiplex PCR, the repertoire was profiled, and TCRdb retains in-frame clones only, with some absent. The sample includes fewer than 65,000 clones, around 74% of them seen just once. Sequenced material: CD4+ or CD8+ T cells sorted from blood, taken in a trial of the OX40 agonist ivuxolimab. These receptors were taken from an adult with an advanced solid tumor such as melanoma, head and neck, liver or kidney cancer. The CDR3 runs from the conserved cysteine through the conserved F or W. D genes are given only for firm matches. Clone size appears in some rows only: once, few, many, or a class for an expanded clone.

- | TRBJ2-2 | TRBV7-8 | 13 | - | TGTGCCAGCAGCCGGCAGGGGACCGGGGAGCTGTTTTTT | CASSRQGTGELFF
TRBD2 | TRBJ2-7 | TRBV10-2 | 16 | - | TGCGCCAGCAGTGAGTCCCGGACTAGCGGGGGGAACGAGCAGTACTTC | CASSESRTSGGNEQYF
- | TRBJ2-3 | TRBV28 | 14 | - | TGTGCCAGCAGTTTTGGACAGTCCACAGATACGCAGTATTTT | CASSFGQSTDTQYF
TRBD2 | TRBJ2-5 | TRBV7-9 | 17 | - | TGTGCCAGCAGCTTAGTAGGGCCTAGCGGGATCGAAGAGACCCAGTACTTC | CASSLVGPSGIEETQYF
- | TRBJ2-1 | TRBV6-5 | 15 | - | TGTGCCAGCAGTTCCACCTTGGGGCCCTACAATGAGCAGTTCTTC | CASSSTLGPYNEQFF
TRBD2 | TRBJ2-1 | TRBV14 | 16 | - | TGTGCCAGCAGCCCCCACCCTAGCGGGAGGGGACAAGAGCAGTTCTTC | CASSPHPSGRGQEQFF
- | TRBJ1-2 | TRBV7-8 | 17 | - | TGTGCCAGCAGCTTAGATGGCAAGGGGGGCCCGGGCCATGGCTACACCTTC | CASSLDGKGGPGHGYTF
- | TRBJ2-7 | TRBV20-1 | 11 | - | TGCAGTGCTCCGACTATGGCCGAGCAGTACTTC | CSAPTMAEQYF
- | TRBJ2-7 | TRBV6-5 | 14 | - | TGTGCCAGCAGTTACTCGGGACACTCCTACGAGCAGTACTTC | CASSYSGHSYEQYF
- | TRBJ2-5 | TRBV7-3 | 14 | - | TGTGCCAGCAGCCTGGGGCCGGACCGGGAGACCCAGTACTTC | CASSLGPDRETQYF
- | TRBJ2-1 | TRBV4-3 | 13 | few | TGCGCCAGCAGCTGGGACGGGTACAATGAGCAGTTCTTC | CASSWDGYNEQFF
- | TRBJ1-2 | TRBV4-1 | 15 | - | TGCGCCAGCAGCCCGGGTTTTCAGGTTGACTATGGCTACACCTTC | CASSPGFQVDYGYTF
TRBD1 | TRBJ1-2 | TRBV6-1 | 14 | - | TGTGCCAGCAGTGAACGAACAGGGGAAAGGGGCTACACCTTC | CASSERTGERGYTF
- | TRBJ2-7 | TRBV7-8 | 13 | - | TGTGCCAGCAGCCTAACGAGTCCCTACGAGCAGTACTTC | CASSLTSPYEQYF
TRBD2 | TRBJ2-3 | TRBV7-6 | 21 | - | TGTGCCAGCAGCTTAGTCGGAGGTGGACTAGCGGTCCGGAGGGGGGCAGATACGCAGTATTTT | CASSLVGGGLAVRRGADTQYF
TRBD2 | TRBJ2-2 | TRBV27 | 12 | - | TGTGCCAGCAGTTTCGGGGGGGGAAGGCTGTTTTTT | CASSFGGGRLFF
TRBD2 | TRBJ2-2 | TRBV11-2 | 15 | - | TGTGCCAGCAGCTTAGTAGCGGGGAGCACCGGGGAGCTGTTTTTT | CASSLVAGSTGELFF
TRBD1 | TRBJ1-1 | TRBV11-2 | 14 | - | TGTGCCAGCAGCTCCGACAGGGTGAACACTGAAGCTTTCTTT | CASSSDRVNTEAFF
- | TRBJ2-7 | TRBV30 | 12 | - | TGTGCCTGGTCGAAAGCCTACTCCGAGCAGTACTTC | CAWSKAYSEQYF
- | TRBJ1-2 | TRBV29-1 | 13 | few | TGCAGCGTTGAATATACAGGCGGGCGAGGCTACACCTTC | CSVEYTGGRGYTF
TRBD2 | TRBJ2-4 | TRBV9 | 14 | - | TGTGCCAGCAGCGTAAACCCCCGGGGGGACATTCAGTACTTC | CASSVNPRGDIQYF
- | TRBJ2-1 | TRBV10-3 | 12 | once | TGTGCCATCAAAGGGGCCTACAATGAGCAGTTCTTC | CAIKGAYNEQFF
TRBD2 | TRBJ2-5 | TRBV5-1 | 16 | - | TGCGCCAGCAGTCCTCGCGGTAGCGGGGGGTACGAGGGCCAGTACTTC | CASSPRGSGGYEGQYF
TRBD2 | TRBJ2-1 | TRBV7-2 | 15 | few | TGTGCCAGCAGCCCGGGACTAGCGGGGGGGAATGAGCAGTTCTTC | CASSPGLAGGNEQFF
TRBD2 | TRBJ2-2 | TRBV6-1 | 15 | - | TGTGCCAGCAGCCGACTAGCGGGAGGTATCGGGGAGCTGTTTTTT | CASSRLAGGIGELFF
TRBD1 | TRBJ1-2 | TRBV19 | 13 | once | TGTGCCAGTAGTATCGGGACAGGGCCGGCCTACACCTTC | CASSIGTGPAYTF
- | TRBJ2-5 | TRBV7-7 | 12 | once | TGTGCTAGCCTGGCAGTCCAAGAGACCCAGTACTTC | CASLAVQETQYF
- | TRBJ2-7 | TRBV5-6 | 13 | - | TGTGCCAGCAGCCAAGCGGCTCTCTACGAGCAGTACTTC | CASSQAALYEQYF
- | TRBJ1-3 | TRBV9 | 14 | - | TGTGCCAGCAGCGTAGGGAGTTCTGGAAACACCATATATTTT | CASSVGSSGNTIYF
- | TRBJ1-3 | TRBV14 | 14 | - | TGTGCCAGCAGCCAAGATTTAACGGAAAACACCATATATTTT | CASSQDLTENTIYF
TRBD1 | TRBJ1-1 | TRBV27 | 15 | few | TGTGCCAGCAGTCCCCGGGCAGGGGGAAACACTGAAGCTTTCTTT | CASSPRAGGNTEAFF
TRBD1 | TRBJ1-2 | TRBV7-2 | 16 | - | TGTGCCAGCAGCTTAGACGGGACAGGGGGCCTGAGTGGCTACACCTTC | CASSLDGTGGLSGYTF
TRBD2 | TRBJ2-3 | TRBV7-8 | 16 | - | TGTGCCAGCAGCTTCAGACTAGCGGGGGGGTTCGATACGCAGTATTTT | CASSFRLAGGFDTQYF
- | TRBJ2-5 | TRBV5-1 | 12 | - | TGCGCCAGCAGCTTGTACGGGGAGACCCAGTACTTC | CASSLYGETQYF
- | TRBJ2-5 | TRBV11-2 | 15 | - | TGTGCCAGCAGCCCCCTTGGGGCAAGCCAAGAGACCCAGTACTTC | CASSPLGASQETQYF
- | TRBJ2-7 | TRBV2 | 13 | - | TGTGCCAGCAGTGAAATGGGATCCCACGAGCAGTACTTC | CASSEMGSHEQYF
- | TRBJ1-1 | TRBV5-4 | 13 | - | TGTGCCAGCAGCTACCTCACGAACACTGAAGCTTTCTTT | CASSYLTNTEAFF
- | TRBJ1-1 | TRBV5-1 | 15 | few | TGCGCCAGCAGCTTGGGCAGGGGATCGGACACTGAAGCTTTCTTT | CASSLGRGSDTEAFF
- | TRBJ1-5 | TRBV15 | 12 | - | TGTGCCACCAGCAGAGGAGAACAGCCCCAGCATTTT | CATSRGEQPQHF
TRBD1 | TRBJ2-1 | TRBV27 | 13 | - | TGTGCCAGCAGTTTAAGAGGGGGCCATGAGCAGTTCTTC | CASSLRGGHEQFF
TRBD1 | TRBJ2-1 | TRBV30 | 15 | - | TGTGCCTGGAGTACGGGACAGGGGGATCACAATGAGCAGTTCTTC | CAWSTGQGDHNEQFF
- | TRBJ1-1 | TRBV9 | 13 | - | TGTGCCAGCAGCGTAGAGGTGAACACTGAAGCTTTCTTT | CASSVEVNTEAFF
TRBD1 | TRBJ1-1 | TRBV4-1 | 15 | few | TGCGCCAGCAGCCAAGTGGGACAGTTGAACACTGAAGCTTTCTTT | CASSQVGQLNTEAFF
TRBD1 | TRBJ2-4 | TRBV4-3 | 16 | - | TGCGCCAGCAGCCAAGGTCAGGGGGCAGGGTTAAACATTCAGTACTTC | CASSQGQGAGLNIQYF
TRBD1 | TRBJ2-7 | TRBV11-3 | 15 | - | TGTGCCAGCAGCGCCGGGACAGGGGGTTTATCCGAGCAGTACTTC | CASSAGTGGLSEQYF
- | TRBJ1-1 | TRBV10-3 | 13 | - | TGTGCCATCAGTAGACACCTGAACACTGAAGCTTTCTTT | CAISRHLNTEAFF
- | TRBJ1-1 | TRBV7-2 | 14 | few | TGTGCCAGCAGCTTAGTGGTCAGGGGCACTGAAGCTTTCTTT | CASSLVVRGTEAFF
TRBD1 | TRBJ1-6 | TRBV18 | 16 | - | TGTGCCAGCTCACGCAGGGTGACAGGGGAAAATTCACCCCTCCACTTT | CASSRRVTGENSPLHF
- | TRBJ2-7 | TRBV29-1 | 14 | - | TGCAGCGGCGCACACAGGGAGAGCTCCTACGAGCAGTACTTC | CSGAHRESSYEQYF
- | TRBJ1-5 | TRBV30 | 14 | - | TGTGCCTGGTGGAGCGGGAGCAGCAATCAGCCCCAGCATTTT | CAWWSGSSNQPQHF